Sequencing of this T cell receptor beta chain was carried out in a study of cytomegalovirus exposure and HLA in healthy donors. CDR3 length: 13 amino acids. Trimming pared 4 bases from V and 7 bases from J, leaving 11 bases between. Germline-derived CDR1 and CDR2 are MNHEY and SVGAGI. This PCR relied on a set of 60 Vbeta primers and 13 Jbeta primers. Here immunoSEQ multiplex PCR was the method, and the copy in TCRdb shows in-frame clones only, minus some. The sample holds 200,000 or so clones, 70% to 85% seen once. The specimen sequenced was PBMCs. This receptor was identified in a boy younger than 10 in good health and CMV-seronegative. The chain uses TRBV6-5 and TRBJ1-5; D is unclear. This CDR3 is CASSFSAFQPQHF. For the CDR3, the DNA is TGTGCCAGCAGTTTCAGTGCTTTCCAGCCCCAGCATTTT.